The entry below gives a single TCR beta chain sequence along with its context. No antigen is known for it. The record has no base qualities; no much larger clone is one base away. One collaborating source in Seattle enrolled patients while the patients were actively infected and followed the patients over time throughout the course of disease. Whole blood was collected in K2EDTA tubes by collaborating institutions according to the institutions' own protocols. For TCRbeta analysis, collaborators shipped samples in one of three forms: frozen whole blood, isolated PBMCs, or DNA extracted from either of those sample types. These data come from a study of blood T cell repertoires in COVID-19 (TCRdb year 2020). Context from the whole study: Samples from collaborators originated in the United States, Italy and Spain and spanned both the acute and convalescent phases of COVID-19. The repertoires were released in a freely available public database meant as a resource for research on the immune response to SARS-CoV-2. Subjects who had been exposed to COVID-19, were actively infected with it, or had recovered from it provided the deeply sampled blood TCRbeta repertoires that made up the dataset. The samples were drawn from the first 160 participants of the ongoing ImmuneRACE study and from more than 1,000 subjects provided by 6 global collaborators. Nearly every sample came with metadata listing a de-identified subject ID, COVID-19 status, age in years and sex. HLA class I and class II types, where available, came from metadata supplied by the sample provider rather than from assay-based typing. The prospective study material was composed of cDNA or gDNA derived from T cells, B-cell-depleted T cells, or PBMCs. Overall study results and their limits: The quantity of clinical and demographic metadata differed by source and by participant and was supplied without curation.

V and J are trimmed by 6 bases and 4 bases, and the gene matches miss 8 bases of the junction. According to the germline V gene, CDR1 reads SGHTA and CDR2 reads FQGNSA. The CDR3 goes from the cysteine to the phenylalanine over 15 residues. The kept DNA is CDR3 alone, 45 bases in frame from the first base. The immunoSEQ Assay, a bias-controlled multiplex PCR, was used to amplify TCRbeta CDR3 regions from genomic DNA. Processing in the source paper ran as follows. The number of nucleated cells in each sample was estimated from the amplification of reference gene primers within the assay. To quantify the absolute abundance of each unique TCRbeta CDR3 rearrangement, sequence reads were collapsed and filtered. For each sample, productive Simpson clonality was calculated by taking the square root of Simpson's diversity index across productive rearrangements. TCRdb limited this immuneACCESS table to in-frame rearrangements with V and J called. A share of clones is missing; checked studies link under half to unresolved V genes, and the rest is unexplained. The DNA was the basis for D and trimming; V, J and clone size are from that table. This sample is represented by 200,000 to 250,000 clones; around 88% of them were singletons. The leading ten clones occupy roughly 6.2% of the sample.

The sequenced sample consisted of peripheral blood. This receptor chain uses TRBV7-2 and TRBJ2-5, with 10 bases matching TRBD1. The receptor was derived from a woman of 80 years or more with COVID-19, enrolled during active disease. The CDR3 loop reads CASRGRQGAPETQYF. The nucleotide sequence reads TGTGCCAGCAGGGGGAGACAGGGGGCCCCAGAGACCCAGTACTTC.